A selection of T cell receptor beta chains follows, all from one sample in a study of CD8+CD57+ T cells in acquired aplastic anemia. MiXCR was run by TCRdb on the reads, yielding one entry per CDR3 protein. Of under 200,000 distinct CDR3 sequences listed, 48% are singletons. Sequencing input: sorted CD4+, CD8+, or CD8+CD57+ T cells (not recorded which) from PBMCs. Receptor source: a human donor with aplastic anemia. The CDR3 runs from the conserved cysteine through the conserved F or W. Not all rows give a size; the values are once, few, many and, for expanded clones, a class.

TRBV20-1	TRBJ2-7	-	CSARGVRDHYEQYF
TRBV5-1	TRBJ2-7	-	CASGLSSQIYEQYF
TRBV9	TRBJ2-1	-	CASSEVGLTANEQFF
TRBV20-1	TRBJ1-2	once	CSATNRGPGYTF
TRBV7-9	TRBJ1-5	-	CASSAGDQPQHF
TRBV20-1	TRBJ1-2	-	CSARDTMGSQNGYTF
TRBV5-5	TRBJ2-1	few	CASSKPGLEGPGEQFF
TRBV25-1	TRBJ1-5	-	CASSAYPGTENQPQHF
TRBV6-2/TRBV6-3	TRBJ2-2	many	CASGRETNTGELFF
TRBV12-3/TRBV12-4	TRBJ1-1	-	CASSLQGLGTGNTEAFF
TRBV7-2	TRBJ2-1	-	CASSPPRAEQFF
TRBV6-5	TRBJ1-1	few	CASSYGGGNTEAFF
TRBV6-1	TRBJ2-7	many	CASRRTSGTSYEQYF
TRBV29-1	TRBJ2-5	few	CSATGTGFNETQYF
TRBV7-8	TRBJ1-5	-	CASSYRSADSSNQPQHF